These 31 T cell receptor beta chains were all obtained from the same sample, sequenced in a study of cytomegalovirus exposure and HLA in healthy donors. The study ran its PCR with 60 Vbeta and 13 Jbeta primers. Libraries were prepared by immunoSEQ multiplex PCR; TCRdb keeps only in-frame clonotypes and omits some of them. The data contain some 140,000 clones, about 77% of them singletons. The sequencing input was PBMCs. The receptor source for this set is a man aged 50 to 60 in good health and CMV-seronegative.

A word on this clone: The sample carries other DNA sequences with the same CDR3. The rearrangement links TRBV5-1 to TRBJ2-1, with TRBD2 identical over 12 bases. The V gene's germline CDR1 is SGHRS and CDR2 YFSETQ. V shed 4 bases, J shed 7 bases, and the junction held 3 bases outside the gene matches. The CDR3 runs to 14 residues. The CDR3 bases are TGCGCCAGCAGCCCCGGACTAGCGGGGAATGAGCAGTTCTTC. Protein product: CASSPGLAGNEQFF. Complete variable domain (other parts from reference TRBV5-1 and TRBJ2-1): KAGVTQTPRYLIKTRGQQVTLSCSPISGHRSVSWYQQTPGQGLQFLFEYFSETQRNKGNFPGRFSGRQFSNSRSEMNVSTLELGDSALYLCASSPGLAGNEQFFGPGTRLTVL.

The chain carries TRBV6-6 and TRBJ2-1; 11 bases agree with TRBD2. Germline lookup yields CDR1 MNHNY and CDR2 SVGAGI (reference sequence). The CDR3 runs 15 residues. The J segment lost 2 bases and the V segment lost 6 bases, leaving 3 bases of the junction unmatched. CDR3 coding DNA: TGTGCCAGCAGGAGGACTAGCGGGCCCTACAATGAGCAGTTCTTC. It yields the protein CASRRTSGPYNEQFF.

The V and J genes are TRBV5-1 and TRBJ1-4; 9 bases match TRBD1. This CDR3 region has 14 residues. The germline V gene has CDR1 SGHRS and CDR2 YFSETQ. Losses at the gene ends were 5 bases for V and 5 bases for J; bases not matched to a gene: 4. Here the CDR3 DNA reads TGCGCCAGCAGATCCGGGACAGGGAATGAAAAACTGTTTTTT. This translates into CASRSGTGNEKLFF.

Note on this clone: Within the sample, other DNA sequences also encode this same CDR3. The CDR3 reads CASSRTGEGDTIYF. The CDR3, as DNA: TGTGCCAGCAGCCGGACAGGGGAAGGAGACACCATATATTTT. This sequence joins TRBV5-4 and TRBJ1-3; 9 nucleotides agree with TRBD1. This CDR3 region has 14 residues. V shed 4 bases and J 8 bases; nucleotides not matched to a gene: 7. CDR1 is SGHNT, CDR2 YYREEE, per germline (reference sequence).

The J gene is TRBJ2-1, the V gene TRBV28; 13 bases map to TRBD2. The CDR3 has 16 amino acids. The junction had 6 bases not matched to a gene; V was cut back by 2 bases and J by 8 bases. Germline lookup yields CDR1 MDHEN and CDR2 SYDVKM. The CDR3 nucleotides read TGTGCCAGCAGTTTAACTAGCGGGAGGGCCCCCGATGAGCAGTTCTTC. Its translation is CASSLTSGRAPDEQFF.

This chain joins TRBV14 and TRBJ2-4, with a possible D match to TRBD1 (6 bases). The germline V gene has CDR1 SGHDN and CDR2 FVKESK. The V end lost 6 bases, the J end lost 2 bases, and 17 bases lay between the germline ends. The CDR3 has 16 residues. DNA of the CDR3: TGTGCCAGCAGTCATCAGGGGATCGGGTCCAAAAACATTCAGTACTTC. This translates into CASSHQGIGSKNIQYF.

The rearrangement uses TRBV2 and TRBJ2-5, with TRBD2 matching 9 bases. CDR3 size: 20 residues. Germline trimming cut 8 bases from V and 5 bases from J; bases unmatched to any gene: 27. Germline V gene sequence: CDR1 SNHLY, CDR2 FYNNEI. The CDR3 loop is CASEEQGGWFSAGGRETQYF. The CDR3 DNA is TGTGCCAGCGAAGAACAGGGCGGGTGGTTCTCGGCGGGAGGGAGGGAGACCCAGTACTTC.

The chain couples TRBV2 to TRBJ2-6; D not certain. CDR3 length: 15 residues. Germline V gene sequence: CDR1 SNHLY, CDR2 FYNNEI. V lost 6 bases and J lost 0, with 9 bases in between. The CDR3: CASRGEFSGANVLTF. The CDR3 DNA reads as TGTGCCAGCAGAGGAGAGTTCTCTGGGGCCAACGTCCTGACTTTC.

This clone was counted between two and nine times. V is TRBV6-5 and J is TRBJ2-7; maybe TRBD1 (5 bases). Trimming removed 3 bases from V and 2 bases from J, with 17 bases in between. The CDR3 covers 16 residues. From germline, CDR1 is MNHEY and CDR2 SVGAGI. The CDR3, as DNA: TGTGCCAGCAGTTATGACAAGTGGACAAATCCCTACGAGCAGTACTTC. Amino acids: CASSYDKWTNPYEQYF.

This clone was picked up one time. The gene calls are TRBV25-1 and TRBJ1-2; D not certain. Trimming left V 11 bases short and J 2 bases short, with 12 bases between. The germline V gene has CDR1 MGHDK and CDR2 SYGVNS. The length of the CDR3 is 12 residues. The DNA for the CDR3 is TGTGCCTCGGAGGGCACAAACTATGGCTACACCTTC. Its translation is CASEGTNYGYTF.

The chain has TRBV11-2 and TRBJ2-7, with 12 bases aligning to TRBD2. CDR3 length equals 16 residues. CDR1 and CDR2 (germline): SGHAT, FQNNGV. J gave up 5 bases and V 5 bases, and 10 bases lay outside the gene matches. The chain's CDR3 is CASSLHLAGGPDEQYF. The CDR3 bases are TGTGCCAGCAGCCTCCATCTAGCGGGAGGGCCGGACGAGCAGTACTTC.

The V gene is TRBV28, the J gene TRBJ1-5; 7 bases are a match to TRBD1. The germline V gene encodes CDR1 MDHEN and CDR2 SYDVKM. Germline trimming cut 6 bases from V and 0 bases from J; bases unmatched to any gene: 17. The CDR3 consists of 19 residues. In DNA, the CDR3 is TGTGCCAGCAGCCTTGGGGACAGATTAGCCAGATTTAGCAATCAGCCCCAGCATTTT. This sequence encodes CASSLGDRLARFSNQPQHF.

The gene calls are TRBV6-1 and TRBJ2-1; D unresolved. CDR1 is MNHNS, CDR2 SASEGT, per germline. The CDR3 contains 15 residues. The ends were cut back, 0 bases at V and 2 bases at J, with 8 bases in the middle. The CDR3 loop is CASSEARPPYNEQFF. As DNA, the CDR3 is TGTGCCAGCAGTGAAGCGCGGCCCCCCTACAATGAGCAGTTCTTC.

This chain uses TRBV2 with TRBJ2-7; 11 bases match TRBD2. Per germline, CDR1 SNHLY and CDR2 FYNNEI. The CDR3 runs to 14 residues. The ends lost 4 bases at V and 2 bases at J; junction bases unmatched: 1. CDR3 sequence reads: CASSGSGRAYEQYF. In DNA, the CDR3 is TGTGCCAGCAGTGGTAGCGGGAGGGCCTACGAGCAGTACTTC.

This clone was counted a few times. The rearrangement links TRBV15 to TRBJ1-2, with D uncertain. The V gene lost 0 bases and the J gene lost 4 bases, with 12 bases spanning the gap. CDR3 size: 15 residues. Germline CDR1 and CDR2: LNHNV and YYDKDF (reference sequence). CDR3 in DNA: TGTGCCACCAGCAGAGATCCTGGGCAGCTCTATGGCTACACCTTC. The encoded protein is CATSRDPGQLYGYTF.

V and J are TRBV2 and TRBJ1-4, with D maybe TRBD1 (6 bases). V lost 6 bases and J 8 bases, leaving 13 bases between the germline ends. Germline-derived CDR1 and CDR2 are SNHLY and FYNNEI. The CDR3 length is 13 residues. CDR3 protein: CASRQGAEEKLFF. CDR3 coding DNA: TGTGCCAGCAGACAGGGAGCGGAGGAAAAACTGTTTTTT.

The gene calls are TRBV28 and TRBJ2-2; tentatively, D is TRBD1 (6 bases). Between the trimmed V and J ends, which lost 5 bases and 1 base, there was a span of 8 bases. CDR3 length equals 14 residues. The germline gives CDR1 MDHEN, CDR2 SYDVKM. CDR3: CASSPTGNTGELFF. In DNA, the CDR3 is TGTGCCAGCAGTCCGACAGGGAACACCGGGGAGCTGTTTTTT.

The rearrangement links TRBV11-2 to TRBJ1-5; D not resolved. V was clipped by 0 bases and J by 5 bases, with 5 bases between them. Germline assignment: CDR1 SGHAT and CDR2 FQNNGV. CDR3 size: 13 residues. In DNA form, the CDR3 reads TGTGCCAGCAGCTTAGACCGGGATCAGCCCCAGCATTTT. Amino acids: CASSLDRDQPQHF. Complete variable domain (other parts from reference TRBV11-2 and TRBJ1-5): EAGVAQSPRYKIIEKRQSVAFWCNPISGHATLYWYQQILGQGPKLLIQFQNNGVVDDSQLPKDRFSAERLKGVDSTLKIQPAKLEDSAVYLCASSLDRDQPQHFGDGTRLSIL.

This clone showed up just once. The rearrangement links TRBV9 to TRBJ1-4, with a possible D match to TRBD1 (5 bases). The CDR3 is 16 amino acids. V lost 5 bases and J 5 bases, leaving 19 bases between the germline ends. In germline, CDR1 is SGDLS, CDR2 YYNGEE. The CDR3 DNA reads as TGTGCCAGCAGTCATCCTGCGGGGGGGAAAAATGAAAAACTGTTTTTT. Protein sequence: CASSHPAGGKNEKLFF.

The rearrangement uses TRBV5-1 and TRBJ1-5, with 7 bases identical to TRBD1. The CDR3 consists of 15 residues. CDR1 SGHRS and CDR2 YFSETQ come from the germline V gene. The junction had 5 bases not matched to a gene; V was cut back by 0 bases and J by 5 bases. CDR3 loop: CASSLAGQADQPQHF. CDR3 bases: TGCGCCAGCAGCTTGGCAGGACAGGCAGATCAGCCCCAGCATTTT.

The gene calls are TRBV10-3 and TRBJ1-1; tentative D call: TRBD1 (5 bases). The germline gives CDR1 ENHRY, CDR2 SYGVKD. The CDR3 is 16 residues long. V was clipped by 3 bases and J by 1 base, with 15 bases between them. This CDR3 reads CAISDFDSSGNTEAFF. Written as DNA, the CDR3 is TGTGCCATCAGTGATTTCGACAGTTCAGGGAACACTGAAGCTTTCTTT.

The chain recombines TRBV19 with TRBJ2-3; 9 bases line up with TRBD2. Losses at the gene ends were 7 bases for V and 4 bases for J; bases not matched to a gene: 9. The germline gives CDR1 LNHDA, CDR2 SQIVND (reference sequence). The CDR3 extends over 15 amino acids. CDR3 bases: TGTGCCAGTACACGTTCGAGCGGGAGGTCAGATACGCAGTATTTT. This encodes CASTRSSGRSDTQYF.

The chain has TRBV28 and TRBJ2-1; the D gene is possibly TRBD1 (5 bases). V was cut by 2 bases and J by 6 bases, with 14 bases left in between. Germline assignment: CDR1 MDHEN and CDR2 SYDVKM. This CDR3 has 15 residues. The CDR3 reads CASSLAQGSANEQFF. The CDR3 DNA follows: TGTGCCAGCAGTTTAGCGCAGGGAAGTGCCAATGAGCAGTTCTTC.

This chain uses TRBV9 with TRBJ2-6; TRBD2 is a possible D gene (5 bases). Germline CDR1 reads SGDLS; CDR2 reads YYNGEE. This CDR3 has 14 residues. The V gene lost 2 bases and the J gene lost 2 bases, with 5 bases spanning the gap. The CDR3: CASSVGAGANVLTF. CDR3 nucleotide sequence: TGTGCCAGCAGCGTCGGGGCTGGGGCCAACGTCCTGACTTTC.

The V call is TRBV4-3, the J call TRBJ1-2; D is uncertain. The CDR3 is made up of 15 amino acids. The germline V and J ends were trimmed by 0 bases and 3 bases, with 11 bases remaining between them. Germline V CDR1 and CDR2: LGHNA, YSLEER. CDR3: CASSQDLESDYGYTF. The CDR3, as DNA: TGCGCCAGCAGCCAAGATCTGGAGTCGGACTATGGCTACACCTTC.

This clone was counted between two and nine times. The genes are TRBV19 and TRBJ2-5; 9 bases agree with TRBD1. Germline V CDR1 and CDR2: LNHDA, SQIVND (reference sequence). The CDR3 sequence is 13 residues long. Trimming took 8 bases from V and 5 from J; bases not matched to a gene: 6. CDR3 residues: CASAQGAAETQYF. The CDR3 DNA reads as TGTGCCAGTGCACAGGGGGCGGCGGAGACCCAGTACTTC.

The DNA of the CDR3 is TGTGCCAGCAGTCGGGGATTCTCCTCCTACAATGAGCAGTTCTTC. This translates into CASSRGFSSYNEQFF. The V gene is TRBV28, the J gene TRBJ2-1, with D perhaps TRBD2 (5 bases). CDR1 is MDHEN, CDR2 SYDVKM, per germline. V lost 5 bases to trimming and J lost 0 bases, with 11 bases between them. CDR3 size: 15 residues.

V is TRBV9 and J is TRBJ2-5, with D perhaps matching TRBD1 (6 bases). V shed 4 bases and J shed 5 bases, with 15 bases lying between them. There are 14 residues in the CDR3. Germline V CDR1 and CDR2: SGDLS, YYNGEE. This CDR3 reads CASSPLGGGETQYF. The CDR3 DNA follows: TGTGCCAGCAGCCCCCTAGGGGGTGGGGAGACCCAGTACTTC.

CDR3 nucleotide sequence: TGTGCCAGCAGTTTCACACCCCGCAGGATGAACTACGAGCAGTACTTC. Translating it yields CASSFTPRRMNYEQYF. The chain recombines TRBV11-2 with TRBJ2-7, with no clear D. Germline CDR1 is SGHAT and CDR2 is FQNNGV. Deletions cut 6 bases from V and 3 bases from J, with 21 bases between. The CDR3 consists of 16 residues.

V gene TRBV27 combines with J gene TRBJ2-1, with D perhaps matching TRBD2 (5 bases). There are 18 residues in the CDR3. Germline V gene lookup returns CDR1 MNHEY and CDR2 SMNVEV (reference sequence). V was pared by 5 bases and J by 4 bases, with 24 bases between. CDR3 region: CASSRTPGSQVPYNEQFF. In DNA, the CDR3 is TGTGCCAGCAGTCGTACTCCGGGATCTCAAGTCCCATACAATGAGCAGTTCTTC.

This clone was recorded a few times. The rearrangement uses TRBV28 and TRBJ1-2; no definite D call. This CDR3 contains 15 residues. The V end was cut by 6 bases, the J end by 6 bases, with 20 bases between. CDR1 MDHEN and CDR2 SYDVKM come from the germline V gene. CDR3 coding DNA: TGTGCCAGCAGGAAAGAGGGCGGGAGTATGAATGGCTACACCTTC. It translates to CASRKEGGSMNGYTF.